One and the same sample provided the 11 T cell receptor beta chains below, sequenced in a study of CD8+ T cells in alopecia areata. This sample's treatment: oral pan-JAK inhibitor, 5-10 mg twice daily. Extraction of RNA preceded its reverse transcription into cDNA, which served as the sequencing template. Sequencing was performed with immunoSEQ multiplex PCR; in TCRdb, only in-frame clones are kept and a portion is missing. The sample lists some 130,000 clones, 54% occurring once. The sample in question was CD8+ T cells sorted from blood, obtained at week 4, from a patient treated with tofacitinib. Receptors were obtained from a human donor with alopecia areata.

In its sample, this clone was seen once. The chain joins TRBV7-2 to TRBJ2-1; D possibly uses TRBD1 or TRBD2 (6 bases each). CDR1 and CDR2 from the germline V gene are SGHTA and FQGNSA. This CDR3 has 14 amino acids. The V and J ends lost 5 bases and 4 bases respectively, with 12 bases between them. The CDR3 DNA is TGTGCCAGCAGCCCCCGGGGGCCTTACAATGAGCAGTTCTTC. Translating it yields CASSPRGPYNEQFF.

Points on this clone: The same CDR3 arises from other DNA sequences in this sample as well. V gene TRBV11-2 combines with J gene TRBJ2-5; D gene unclear. The V gene lost 1 base and the J gene lost 5 bases, with 2 bases spanning the gap. The CDR3 loop spans 11 amino acids. Germline values: CDR1 SGHAT, CDR2 FQNNGV. CDR3 coding DNA: TGTGCCAGCAGCTTAGTGGAGACCCAGTACTTC. Translation gives CASSLVETQYF.

This clone was seen more than once but under ten times. The chain combines TRBV6-5 with TRBJ2-7, with 9 bases that match TRBD1. The germline gives CDR1 MNHEY, CDR2 SVGAGI. Trimming removed 4 bases from V and 5 bases from J; junction bases left unmatched: 12. The CDR3 has 16 amino acids. CDR3 residues: CASSSSSGTGLHEQYF. CDR3 nucleotide sequence: TGTGCCAGCAGTTCCTCCTCCGGGACAGGGTTGCACGAGCAGTACTTC.

The rearrangement uses TRBV2 and TRBJ2-1; tentative D call: TRBD1 (5 bases). The CDR3 length is 10 residues. V was trimmed by 5 bases and J by 10 bases, leaving 6 bases between them. Germline values: CDR1 SNHLY, CDR2 FYNNEI. For the CDR3, the DNA is TGTGCCAGCAGTTCAGGGGAGCAGTTCTTC. This sequence encodes CASSSGEQFF.

This clone was seen more than once but under ten times. The chain joins TRBV29-1 to TRBJ1-2; the D is unclear. Germline V lookup: CDR1 SQVTM, CDR2 ANQGSEA. This CDR3 comprises 10 residues. Trimming left V 2 bases short and J 8 bases short, with 6 bases between. The CDR3 spells CSVELEGYTF. The CDR3 DNA sequence: TGCAGCGTTGAATTGGAAGGCTACACCTTC.

The chain uses TRBV7-9 and TRBJ1-2; 7 nucleotides match TRBD1. The CDR3 runs 15 residues. The germline V gene encodes CDR1 SEHNR and CDR2 FQNEAQ (reference sequence). J gave up 8 bases and V 2 bases, and 11 bases lay outside the gene matches. CDR3 residues: CASSLITGVPYGYTF. The CDR3, as DNA: TGTGCCAGCAGCTTAATTACAGGGGTTCCGTACGGCTACACCTTC.

The chain couples TRBV29-1 to TRBJ2-3; D may be TRBD2 (6 bases). CDR3 length: 14 residues. Deletions cut 4 bases from V and 4 bases from J, with 15 bases between. Germline CDR1 reads SQVTM; CDR2 reads ANQGSEA. The CDR3 loop reads CSVGSASASDTQYF. The CDR3 coding sequence is TGCAGCGTTGGATCGGCTAGCGCCTCAGATACGCAGTATTTT.

The chain couples TRBV10-2 to TRBJ1-1; D is perhaps TRBD1 (5 bases). Trimming removed 4 bases at V and 3 bases at J, with 9 bases between. CDR1 and CDR2 from the germline V gene are WSHSY and SAAADI. The CDR3 loop spans 13 amino acids. In nucleotides, the CDR3 is TGCGCCAGCAGTGTAAGGGGACACACTGAAGCTTTCTTT. This sequence encodes CASSVRGHTEAFF.

The chain is built from TRBV29-1 and TRBJ2-1; D is ambiguous. V was cut by 1 base and J by 6 bases, with 10 bases left in between. CDR1 SQVTM and CDR2 ANQGSEA come from the germline V gene. The CDR3 is 13 residues long. The CDR3 loop is CSVEVTHGNEQFF. DNA of the CDR3: TGCAGCGTTGAAGTGACTCACGGCAATGAGCAGTTCTTC.

V usage is TRBV7-9 and J usage is TRBJ1-1; no clear D. Trimming shortened V by 0 bases and J by 0 bases, and 8 bases separated the two germline ends. Per the germline V gene, CDR1 is SEHNR and CDR2 is FQNEAQ (reference sequence). The CDR3 extends over 15 amino acids. CDR3 coding DNA: TGTGCCAGCAGCTTAGCCCTAGGGTTGAACACTGAAGCTTTCTTT. This gives the protein CASSLALGLNTEAFF.

The table lists this clone with a count of one. The J gene is TRBJ2-3, the V gene TRBV30; possibly TRBD1 for D (5 bases). The CDR3 sequence is 11 residues long. Trimming stripped 5 bases from V and 4 bases from J, with 7 bases between. CDR1 GTSNPN and CDR2 SVGIG come from the germline V gene (reference sequence). The CDR3 DNA sequence: TGTGCCTGGGGGGCTCCAGATACGCAGTATTTT. Translating gives CAWGAPDTQYF.